This TCR beta chain was sequenced for a study of neurological immune-mediated disorders. TCRdb independently ran MiXCR on the 5' RACE reads; one entry per CDR3 protein. The profile shows tens of thousands of distinct CDR3 sequences, less than 5.5% of them singletons. In the case of this clonotype: A junction end diverges from the germline sequence, so it may reflect a read error.

Germline V gene lookup returns CDR1 SGHDT and CDR2 YYEEEE. This CDR3 comprises 11 residues. This sequence was found in a man aged 25-45 years with multiple sclerosis. The sample was PBMCs. This chain connects TRBV5-6 to TRBJ2-2; no firm D call. The DNA for the CDR3 is TGTGCCAGCGGCTTACACGGGGAGCTGTTTTTT. This sequence encodes CASGLHGELFF.